Listed here is a single TCR beta chain. Random hexamers were used to reverse transcribe the RNA input (about 0.5 to 1 ug). TCR beta CDR3 was amplified by immunoSEQ covering 54 Vbeta and 13 Jbeta. TCRdb re-called the immunoSEQ multiplex PCR reads with MiXCR, one entry per CDR3 protein. The table shows around 190,000 distinct CDR3 sequences, with 93% occurring only once. This sample was included in a study of CD8 T cells in Susac syndrome. TCR beta sequencing was performed on blood CD8+ and CD4+ T cells. Controls were healthy donors chosen to match patients in age and sex. Trimming shortened V by 5 bases and J by 4 bases, and 12 bases separated the two germline ends. The CDR3 is 14 residues long. CDR1 is LNHDA and CDR2 is SQIVND in the germline V gene (reference sequence).

The V and J genes are TRBV19 and TRBJ1-5; D is unclear. This TCR was recovered from a human donor in good health. Sequenced input: CD4+ T cells from PBMCs. The CDR3 nucleotides read TGTGCCAGTAGTCCATCCCGGGAGAATCAGCCCCAGCATTTT. It encodes CASSPSRENQPQHF.